The 31 T cell receptor beta chains given below trace back to one sample, sequenced in a study of vaccination effects on CD4 cells after COVID-19. Their target antigens are unknown. Pools of viral peptides were used by the ViraFEST assay to expand antigen-specific CD4+ T cells ahead of sequencing. Isolation of CD4+ T cells took place after more than 9 days of culture. Sometime from March through December 2020, the person acquired a SARS-CoV-2 infection that PCR confirmed. The protocol was immunoSEQ multiplex PCR, while the TCRdb copy is restricted to in-frame clones and leaves out a portion. The sample holds around 53,000 clones; around three quarters are singletons and the top ten take 5.5%. The sample was CD4+ T cells from PBMCs cultured with HIV peptides, taken before COVID-19 vaccination. The sample's subset: HIV-1 Nef peptide pool negative control/reference culture. Receptors originate from a human donor who had a prior SARS-CoV-2 infection.

The J gene is TRBJ2-2, the V gene TRBV4-2; TRBD2 matches 8 bases. Germline assignment: CDR1 LGHNA and CDR2 YNFKEQ. The CDR3 is 13 residues long. Germline trimming cut 6 bases from V and 8 bases from J; bases unmatched to any gene: 5. The CDR3 sequence is CASRMIAGGELFF. The CDR3 coding sequence is TGTGCCAGCAGGATGATAGCGGGGGGGGAGCTGTTTTTT.

The rearrangement joins TRBV7-8 to TRBJ2-6; the D gene could be TRBD1 or TRBD2 (5 bases each). The germline V gene has CDR1 SGHVS and CDR2 FQNEAQ. CDR3 size: 16 residues. The V end was cut by 7 bases, the J end by 2 bases, with 15 bases between. The CDR3 DNA follows: TGTGCCAGCACCCCTAGTGGGGGAGCTGGGGCCAACGTCCTGACTTTC. As protein: CASTPSGGAGANVLTF.

The gene calls are TRBV5-1 and TRBJ2-3, with D perhaps matching TRBD1 (6 bases). Germline loops: CDR1 SGHRS, CDR2 YFSETQ. Trimming shortened V by 0 bases and J by 0 bases, and 11 bases separated the two germline ends. The CDR3 covers 16 residues. The CDR3 nucleotides read TGCGCCAGCAGCTTGGTAACAGGGTCTAGCACAGATACGCAGTATTTT. This translates into CASSLVTGSSTDTQYF. Based on the CDR3 plus reference TRBV5-1 and TRBJ2-3, the full variable domain is KAGVTQTPRYLIKTRGQQVTLSCSPISGHRSVSWYQQTPGQGLQFLFEYFSETQRNKGNFPGRFSGRQFSNSRSEMNVSTLELGDSALYLCASSLVTGSSTDTQYFGPGTRLTVL.

The rearrangement uses TRBV19 and TRBJ2-1; 8 bases match TRBD1. Germline loops: CDR1 LNHDA, CDR2 SQIVND (reference sequence). J gave up 0 bases and V 8 bases, and 6 bases lay outside the gene matches. CDR3 size: 15 residues. The CDR3 DNA reads TGTGCCAGTGAGAAGGACAGGGCCTCCTACAATGAGCAGTTCTTC. The encoded protein is CASEKDRASYNEQFF.

The genes are TRBV30 and TRBJ2-3; 9 bases are a match to TRBD2. Trimming cost V 3 bases and J 3 bases; bases outside gene matches: 4. CDR1 and CDR2 (germline): GTSNPN, SVGIG (reference sequence). This CDR3 contains 14 residues. The CDR3 DNA follows: TGTGCCTGGAGGGTAGCGGGAGCAACAGATACGCAGTATTTT. Protein: CAWRVAGATDTQYF. The variable domain in full, with the rest retrieved from reference TRBV30 and TRBJ2-3, is SQTIHQWPATLVQPVGSPLSLECTVEGTSNPNLYWYRQAAGRGLQLLFYSVGIGQISSEVPQNLSASRPQDRQFILSSKKLLLSDSGFYLCAWRVAGATDTQYFGPGTRLTVL.

Only a few counts were recorded for this clone. The chain couples TRBV7-3 to TRBJ2-2, with D perhaps matching TRBD2 (5 bases). From germline, CDR1 is SGHTA and CDR2 FQGTGA. Trimming left V 5 bases short and J 3 bases short, with 10 bases between. The CDR3 has 14 residues. CDR3 in amino acids: CASSNGRDTGELFF. DNA of the CDR3: TGTGCCAGCAGCAACGGGCGGGACACCGGGGAGCTGTTTTTT.

The chain is built from TRBV5-1 and TRBJ2-3, with TRBD1 matching 9 bases. CDR1 and CDR2 (germline): SGHRS, YFSETQ. The CDR3 loop spans 14 amino acids. V dropped 4 bases and J dropped 3; count of bases not matched to a gene: 3. The CDR3 loop reads CASSQGQGTDTQYF. The CDR3 nucleotides read TGCGCCAGCAGCCAGGGACAGGGAACAGATACGCAGTATTTT.

The CDR3 loop is CASSPVGLSYEQYF. In DNA form, the CDR3 reads TGTGCCAGCTCACCAGTGGGCCTCTCCTACGAGCAGTACTTC. The V gene is TRBV18, the J gene TRBJ2-7; D ambiguous. Germline V lookup: CDR1 KGHSH, CDR2 LQKENI. CDR3 length equals 14 residues. V was pared by 2 bases and J by 0 bases, with 8 bases between.

This clone occurred a few times. This rearrangement joins TRBV5-4 to TRBJ2-6; D call uncertain. V lost 0 bases, J lost 0 bases, and 4 bases lay in between. Germline CDR1 reads SGHNT; CDR2 reads YYREEE (reference sequence). The CDR3 length is 15 residues. CDR3 protein: CASSLGPSGANVLTF. The CDR3 region has the DNA TGTGCCAGCAGCTTGGGTCCCTCTGGGGCCAACGTCCTGACTTTC.

This rearrangement joins TRBV7-8 to TRBJ2-7, with a tentative D call TRBD2 (7 bases). Between the trimmed V and J ends, which lost 5 bases and 1 base, there was a span of 15 bases. Germline-derived CDR1 and CDR2 are SGHVS and FQNEAQ. The CDR3 length is 15 residues. CDR3 protein: CASSITGGPSYEQYF. The CDR3 nucleotides are TGTGCCAGCAGCATTACGGGGGGCCCGTCCTACGAGCAGTACTTC.

The chain combines TRBV3-1 (or the pseudogene TRBV3-2) with TRBJ1-1; perhaps TRBD1 as D (5 bases). Between the trimmed V and J ends, which lost 4 bases and 1 base, there was a span of 13 bases. This CDR3 has 15 residues. CDR1 and CDR2 from the germline V gene are LGHDT and YNNKEL (reference sequence). CDR3 loop: CASSPQGRPNTEAFF. In nucleotides, the CDR3 is TGTGCCAGCAGCCCCCAGGGCAGGCCGAACACTGAAGCTTTCTTT.

This clone was seen a single time. This chain uses TRBV28 with TRBJ2-3; possible D gene TRBD1, 6 bases. V was clipped by 6 bases and J by 5 bases, with 15 bases between them. The CDR3 has 14 amino acids. Germline V gives CDR1 MDHEN, CDR2 SYDVKM. Written as DNA, the CDR3 is TGTGCCAGCAGCAAAACAGGGTGGGGAGATACGCAGTATTTT. Amino acids: CASSKTGWGDTQYF.

The CDR3, as DNA: TGCGCCAGCAGTACAGGGGCTCTATACAATGAGCAGTTCTTC. This sequence encodes CASSTGALYNEQFF. The rearrangement uses TRBV5-1 and TRBJ2-1; 7 bases align to TRBD1. Trimming at V came to 5 bases and at J to 4 bases, leaving 6 bases not matched to a gene. The CDR3 runs to 14 residues. In germline, CDR1 is SGHRS, CDR2 YFSETQ. The full variable domain, in which reference TRBV5-1 and TRBJ2-1 provide the parts outside the CDR3, is KAGVTQTPRYLIKTRGQQVTLSCSPISGHRSVSWYQQTPGQGLQFLFEYFSETQRNKGNFPGRFSGRQFSNSRSEMNVSTLELGDSALYLCASSTGALYNEQFFGPGTRLTVL.

The V gene is TRBV5-1, the J gene TRBJ2-7, with D perhaps given as TRBD1 or TRBD2 (5 bases each). The CDR3 has 14 amino acids. Between the trimmed V and J ends, which lost 0 bases and 5 bases, there was a span of 12 bases. The V gene's germline CDR1 is SGHRS and CDR2 YFSETQ. This CDR3 reads CASSLEAGSNEQYF. The CDR3 coding sequence is TGCGCCAGCAGCTTGGAGGCAGGGAGCAACGAGCAGTACTTC.

The rearrangement links TRBV7-2 to TRBJ2-1; tentatively, D is TRBD1 (6 bases). V lost 5 bases and J lost 0, with 11 bases in between. Germline V gives CDR1 SGHTA, CDR2 FQGNSA. The CDR3 has 15 residues. CDR3: CASSDTGFSYNEQFF. CDR3 coding DNA: TGTGCCAGCAGCGATACAGGGTTCTCCTACAATGAGCAGTTCTTC.

The chain recombines TRBV5-4 with TRBJ1-2, with a tentative D call TRBD1 (5 bases). In germline, CDR1 is SGHNT, CDR2 YYREEE (reference sequence). V lost 3 bases and J 2 bases, leaving 11 bases between the germline ends. CDR3 length equals 14 residues. CDR3 DNA sequence: TGTGCCAGCAGCTACGGGACGGTGAACTATGGCTACACCTTC. Encoded protein: CASSYGTVNYGYTF.

This chain uses TRBV4-1 with TRBJ2-3, with TRBD2 identical over 11 bases. This CDR3 comprises 20 residues. Germline V gene sequence: CDR1 MGHRA, CDR2 YSYEKL. The V segment lost 0 bases and the J segment 1 base; nucleotides outside the gene matches: 12. The CDR3 here is CASSQEWLAGGFVGTDTQYF. The DNA for the CDR3 is TGCGCCAGCAGCCAAGAGTGGCTAGCGGGAGGATTCGTTGGCACAGATACGCAGTATTTT.

This clone was counted once. This sequence joins TRBV11-2 and TRBJ1-1; no firm D call. Per germline, CDR1 SGHAT and CDR2 FQNNGV. Trimming stripped 2 bases from V and 7 bases from J, with 11 bases between. The CDR3 is 13 residues long. CDR3 nucleotide sequence: TGTGCCAGCAGCTTACTTCCCGGTGGTGAAGCTTTCTTT. Encoded protein: CASSLLPGGEAFF.

This clone was picked up a small number of times. The genes are TRBV7-8 and TRBJ2-3; D remains unclear. Trimming cost V 2 bases and J 4 bases, with 10 bases left between them. CDR3 length equals 14 residues. Per the germline V gene, CDR1 is SGHVS and CDR2 is FQNEAQ. The CDR3 spells CASSLLLLPDTQYF. The DNA of the CDR3 is TGTGCCAGCAGCTTATTACTCCTACCAGATACGCAGTATTTT.

This chain joins TRBV12-3 or TRBV12-4 and TRBJ1-1; the D is unclear. The germline V and J ends were trimmed by 1 base and 6 bases, with 6 bases remaining between them. The CDR3 runs to 12 residues. The CDR3 loop reads CASSLVGAEAFF. CDR3 nucleotides: TGTGCCAGCAGTTTAGTCGGCGCTGAAGCTTTCTTT.

This clone has only a few counts. This rearrangement joins TRBV5-4 to TRBJ2-7; D possibly corresponds to TRBD2 (6 bases). V lost 4 bases and J lost 4, with 18 bases in between. Germline assignment: CDR1 SGHNT and CDR2 YYREEE (reference sequence). The CDR3 length is 15 residues. CDR3 sequence reads: CASSLRSGVRYEQYF. Here the CDR3 DNA reads TGTGCCAGCAGCCTAAGGTCGGGAGTAAGGTACGAGCAGTACTTC.

This chain joins TRBV21-1 and TRBJ2-7; TRBD1 reflects the table's D call only, with no check against the DNA. TRBV21-1 is a pseudogene. The CDR3 contains 14 residues. DNA for the CDR3: TGTGCCAGCAGCAGACGGGACACAGCCTACGAGCAGTACTTC. Translated, it gives CASSRRDTAYEQYF.

The chain couples TRBV5-6 to TRBJ1-1; D ambiguous. CDR1 and CDR2 (germline): SGHDT, YYEEEE. The CDR3 totals 12 residues. V was clipped by 4 bases and J by 9 bases, with 13 bases between them. CDR3 nucleotides: TGTGCCAGCAGCGAGATTACGGGAAAAGCTTTCTTT. Translated, it gives CASSEITGKAFF.

This chain connects TRBV7-3 to TRBJ1-1; a weak D match, TRBD1 (6 bases). Trimming took off 3 bases at V and 0 bases at J, with 14 bases between the two ends. The V gene's germline CDR1 is SGHTA and CDR2 FQGTGA. The CDR3 contains 16 residues. The CDR3 sequence: CASSLLHRAMNTEAFF. The CDR3 nucleotides are TGTGCCAGCAGCTTGCTTCACAGGGCGATGAACACTGAAGCTTTCTTT.

The CDR3 sequence is CASSVQGLEVDEQFF. CDR3 bases: TGTGCCAGTAGCGTACAGGGTCTTGAGGTCGATGAGCAGTTCTTC. The chain combines TRBV19 with TRBJ2-1; a weak D match, TRBD1 (6 bases). The germline V and J ends were trimmed by 6 bases and 8 bases, with 20 bases remaining between them. Looked up from germline, CDR1 is LNHDA and CDR2 is SQIVND (reference sequence). The length of the CDR3 is 15 residues.

This chain joins TRBV19 and TRBJ1-2; possibly TRBD1 for D (6 bases). Germline V lookup: CDR1 LNHDA, CDR2 SQIVND (reference sequence). The CDR3 is 14 residues long. Trimming removed 4 bases at V and 4 bases at J, with 13 bases between. The CDR3 region is CASSNTGTFYGYTF. In DNA, the CDR3 is TGTGCCAGTAGTAATACAGGGACATTCTATGGCTACACCTTC.

CDR3 coding DNA: TGTGCCAGCACCCCTGACAGACTCTATGGCTACACCTTC. Its translation is CASTPDRLYGYTF. The V gene is TRBV28, the J gene TRBJ1-2; tentative D call: TRBD1 (5 bases). V lost 7 bases, J lost 4 bases, and 13 bases lay in between. Germline CDR1 and CDR2: MDHEN and SYDVKM. This CDR3 contains 13 residues.

V and J are TRBV7-9 and TRBJ2-3, with D maybe TRBD2 (6 bases). Germline V lookup: CDR1 SEHNR, CDR2 FQNEAQ (reference sequence). The length of the CDR3 is 17 residues. V lost 4 bases and J 1 base, leaving 18 bases between the germline ends. The CDR3: CASSSRGWGEGTDTQYF. DNA of the CDR3: TGTGCCAGCAGCTCCCGAGGGTGGGGGGAAGGCACAGATACGCAGTATTTT. Full variable domain (rest looked up from reference TRBV7-9 and TRBJ2-3): DTGVSQNPRHKITKRGQNVTFRCDPISEHNRLYWYRQTLGQGPEFLTYFQNEAQLEKSRLLSDRFSAERPKGSFSTLEIQRTEQGDSAMYLCASSSRGWGEGTDTQYFGPGTRLTVL.

CDR3: CASSARAGGAGELFF. The CDR3 nucleotides read TGTGCCAGCAGCGCGAGAGCGGGGGGGGCCGGGGAGCTGTTTTTT. This chain connects TRBV5-4 to TRBJ2-2; 10 bases line up with TRBD2. This CDR3 has 15 amino acids. The junction had 6 bases not matched to a gene; V was cut back by 4 bases and J by 6 bases. Looked up from germline, CDR1 is SGHNT and CDR2 is YYREEE (reference sequence).

The chain combines TRBV24-1 with TRBJ2-5; D may be TRBD1 (6 bases). V was pared by 9 bases and J by 4 bases, with 11 bases between. In germline, CDR1 is KGHDR, CDR2 SFDVKD. The CDR3 has 12 amino acids. The CDR3: CATAKTGETQYF. CDR3 DNA sequence: TGTGCCACCGCCAAGACAGGAGAGACCCAGTACTTC.

This clone was found a few times. This chain links TRBV28 with TRBJ1-1; tentatively, D is TRBD1 (5 bases). This CDR3 region has 13 residues. Germline V gives CDR1 MDHEN, CDR2 SYDVKM. Trimming removed 5 bases from V and 5 bases from J, with 12 bases in between. CDR3 protein: CASSLGGRTEAFF. CDR3 sequence (DNA): TGTGCCAGCAGTCTCGGGGGTAGGACTGAAGCTTTCTTT.